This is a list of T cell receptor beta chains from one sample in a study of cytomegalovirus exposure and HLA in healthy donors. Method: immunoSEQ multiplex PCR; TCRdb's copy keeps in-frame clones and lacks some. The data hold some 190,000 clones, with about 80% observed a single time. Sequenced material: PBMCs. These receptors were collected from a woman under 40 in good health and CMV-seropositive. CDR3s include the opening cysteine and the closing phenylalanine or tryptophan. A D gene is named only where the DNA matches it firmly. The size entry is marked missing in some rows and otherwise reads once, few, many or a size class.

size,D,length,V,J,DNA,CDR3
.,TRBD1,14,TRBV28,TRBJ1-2,TGTGCCAGCAGTTTCTCTGGACAGGGACGAGGCTACACCTTC,CASSFSGQGRGYTF
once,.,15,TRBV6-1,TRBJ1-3,TGTGCCAGCAGGGAGACGGTCAACTCTGGAAACACCATATATTTT,CASRETVNSGNTIYF
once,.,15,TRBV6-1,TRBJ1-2,TGTGCCAGCAGTGAATTGGGGACATCCGCTCGGGTTGGGACCTTC,CASSELGTSARVGTF
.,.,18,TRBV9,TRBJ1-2,TGTGCCAGCAGCGTAGATCACAGGGCCCCGTTGGCTAACTATGGCTACACCTTC,CASSVDHRAPLANYGYTF
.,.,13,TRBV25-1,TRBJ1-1,TGTGCCAGCAATCGAGCCGGGGGCACTGAAGCTTTCTTT,CASNRAGGTEAFF
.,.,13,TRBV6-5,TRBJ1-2,TGTGCCAGCAGGGGAATTAGCGAGTATGGCTACACCTTC,CASRGISEYGYTF
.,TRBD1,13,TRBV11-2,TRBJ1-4,TGTGCCAGCAGCCAGGGGGCCAGTGAAAAACTGTTTTTT,CASSQGASEKLFF
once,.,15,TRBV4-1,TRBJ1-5,TGCGCCAGCAGCCACGGCAACAGGGGCAATCAGCCCCAGCATTTT,CASSHGNRGNQPQHF
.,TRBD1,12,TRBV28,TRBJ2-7,TGTGCCAGCAGCACAGGGGGCTACGAGCAGTACTTC,CASSTGGYEQYF
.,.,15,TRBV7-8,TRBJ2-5,TGTGCCAGCAGCTGGCCGCGGACTCCGCTGGAGACCCAGTACTTC,CASSWPRTPLETQYF
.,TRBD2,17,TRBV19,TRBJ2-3,TGTGCCAGTAGTAAGGGACTAGCGGGACAAAGCACAGATACGCAGTATTTT,CASSKGLAGQSTDTQYF
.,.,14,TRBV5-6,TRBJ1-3,TGTGCCAGCAGCGCCGGACTTAGGGGAAACACCATATATTTT,CASSAGLRGNTIYF
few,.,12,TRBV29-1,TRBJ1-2,TGCAGCGTTGATTGGCTACAGGGCAACTACACCTTC,CSVDWLQGNYTF
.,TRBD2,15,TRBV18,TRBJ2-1,TGTGCCAGCTCACCAGGCTCCCTAGCGGAGGATGAGCAGTTCTTC,CASSPGSLAEDEQFF
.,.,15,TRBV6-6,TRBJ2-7,TGTGCCAGCAGTTTCGGCAGGCCGAGCTCCTACGAGCAGTACTTC,CASSFGRPSSYEQYF
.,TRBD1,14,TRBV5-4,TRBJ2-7,TGTGCCAGCAGTAAAACTCGGGACAGCTACGAGCAGTACTTC,CASSKTRDSYEQYF
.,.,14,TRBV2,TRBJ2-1,TGTGCCAGCAGTGAAGCGGGGGAGGACAATGAGCAGTTCTTC,CASSEAGEDNEQFF
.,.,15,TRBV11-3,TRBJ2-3,TGTGCCAGCAGCTTAGACGGGACTAGCACAGATACGCAGTATTTT,CASSLDGTSTDTQYF
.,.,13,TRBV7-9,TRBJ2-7,TGTGCCAGCAGCCCCGGACGGGGGTACGAGCAGTACTTC,CASSPGRGYEQYF
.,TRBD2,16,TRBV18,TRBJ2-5,TGTGCCAGCTCACCCTGGACTAGGACAACGATCGAGACCCAGTACTTC,CASSPWTRTTIETQYF
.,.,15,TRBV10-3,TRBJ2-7,TGTGCCATCAGTGAGGAAAAAGGGGCCGTAGACGAGCAGTACTTC,CAISEEKGAVDEQYF
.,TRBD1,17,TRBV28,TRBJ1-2,TGTGCCAGCAGTTTAGGGACAGGGGGCGTGCGCGACTATGGCTACACCTTC,CASSLGTGGVRDYGYTF
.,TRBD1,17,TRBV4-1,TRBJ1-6,TGCGCCAGCAGCCAAAAAGAGGGGGCGATTTATAATTCACCCCTCCACTTT,CASSQKEGAIYNSPLHF
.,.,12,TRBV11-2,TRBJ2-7,TGTGCCAGCAGCTTAGGGGCCGCCGAGCAGTACTTC,CASSLGAAEQYF
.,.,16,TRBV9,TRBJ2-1,TGTGCCAGCAGCGCGGCTGGGCAGTCACCCTACAATGAGCAGTTCTTC,CASSAAGQSPYNEQFF
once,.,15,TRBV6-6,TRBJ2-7,TGTGCCAGCAGTTACCCCGGCAGGGGTGGCGACGAGCAGTACTTC,CASSYPGRGGDEQYF
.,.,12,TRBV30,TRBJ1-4,TGTGCCGGCTACAGGGCCGGAGGAAAACTGTTTTTT,CAGYRAGGKLFF
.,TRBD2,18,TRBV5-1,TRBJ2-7,TGCGCCAGCAGCTTACGCAGTCCAAGCGGGGTCAGCTCCTACGAGCAGTACTTC,CASSLRSPSGVSSYEQYF
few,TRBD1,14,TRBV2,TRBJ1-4,TGTGCCAGCAGTAACCGGGACAGGGGGGAAAAACTGTTTTTT,CASSNRDRGEKLFF
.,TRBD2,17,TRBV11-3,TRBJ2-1,TGTGCCAGCAGCTTACTAGCGGGAGTTTCGGCTTACAATGAGCAGTTCTTC,CASSLLAGVSAYNEQFF
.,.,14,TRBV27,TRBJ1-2,TGTGCCAGCAGTTTAACAGGGTGGGCCCCTGGCTACACCTTC,CASSLTGWAPGYTF
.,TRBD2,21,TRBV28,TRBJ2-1,TGTGCCAGCAGTTTACAATTTTCCGGGACTAGCGGGAGAACGTATTACAATGAGCAGTTCTTC,CASSLQFSGTSGRTYYNEQFF
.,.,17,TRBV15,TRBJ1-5,TGTGCCACCAGCAGAGATCAGGCGGGGGCAAGCAATCAGCCCCAGCATTTT,CATSRDQAGASNQPQHF
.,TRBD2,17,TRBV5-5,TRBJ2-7,TGTGCCAGCAGCTTCTCGGGACTAGCGGGGAGCTCCTACGAGCAGTACTTC,CASSFSGLAGSSYEQYF
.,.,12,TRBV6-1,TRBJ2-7,TGTGCCAGCAGTGTGGAGGGGACCGAGCAGTACTTC,CASSVEGTEQYF